These 4 T cell receptor beta chains came from one sample sequenced in a study of blood T cell repertoires in COVID-19. Using immunoSEQ multiplex PCR, the repertoire was profiled, and TCRdb retains in-frame clones only, with some absent. Of about 350,000 clones listed, roughly 90% were seen once; the top ten hold over 0.9%. Sequencing input: PBMCs or T cells enriched from blood (not recorded which). The receptors come from a woman aged 25-40 years who had been exposed to COVID-19.

CDR3 sequence (DNA): TGTGCCAGCCGGAGCTTAGCGGGAGGGAAAAACAATGAGCAGTTCTTC. Its translation is CASRSLAGGKNNEQFF. The V and J genes are TRBV19 and TRBJ2-1; 11 bases line up with TRBD2. CDR3 length: 16 amino acids. V gave up 9 bases and J gave up 5 bases; unmatched junction bases: 12. Germline V CDR1 and CDR2: LNHDA, SQIVND (reference sequence).

This chain joins TRBV12-5 and TRBJ2-2, with D perhaps TRBD2 (5 bases). Per the germline V gene, CDR1 is LGHNT and CDR2 is FRNRAP. V was cut by 6 bases and J by 5 bases, with 7 bases left in between. The CDR3 has 12 residues. This CDR3 reads CASGRDTGELFF. The CDR3 coding sequence is TGTGCTAGTGGCCGGGATACCGGGGAGCTGTTTTTT.

This clone was observed a single time. The rearrangement links TRBV28 to TRBJ2-7; 7 nucleotides align to TRBD1. Germline V gives CDR1 MDHEN, CDR2 SYDVKM. J was trimmed by 6 bases and V by 8 bases; bases with no gene match: 10. CDR3 length: 13 residues. CDR3 in amino acids: CASLGPSGGEQYF. For the CDR3, the DNA is TGTGCCAGCCTGGGACCCTCAGGGGGCGAGCAGTACTTC.

The chain links TRBV3-1 (or the pseudogene TRBV3-2) to TRBJ2-3; no clear D. The germline gives CDR1 LGHDT, CDR2 YNNKEL (reference sequence). The CDR3 consists of 13 residues. V lost 4 bases and J lost 5, with 10 bases in between. CDR3 nucleotides: TGTGCCAGCAGCCCCAGTTATGGAGATACGCAGTATTTT. It codes for CASSPSYGDTQYF.